This T cell receptor (beta chain) came from a study of blood T cell repertoires in COVID-19. The wider study: Italy, Spain and the United States were the sources of the convalescent and acute COVID-19 samples. T cells, B-cell-depleted T cells, or PBMCs supplied cDNA or gDNA.

Original data processing: Estimation of nucleated cell counts relied on the amplification of reference gene primers. Assay used: immunoSEQ multiplex PCR; TCRdb lists only in-frame clones, some missing. V and J calls and clone size are as listed in that table; D and trimming were resolved from the DNA. The sample shows over 200,000 clones, roughly 87% of them seen only once. In this sample, this clone turned up once. This TCR derives from a man aged 35 to 55 with active or convalescent COVID-19. Sequencing was performed on peripheral blood.

The CDR3, as DNA: TGTGCCAGCAGCCAAGGATTAGAGTTAGCTAACTATGGCTACACCTTC. Translation: CASSQGLELANYGYTF. The gene calls are TRBV4-2 and TRBJ1-2; D remains ambiguous. Germline CDR1 LGHNA, CDR2 YNFKEQ. Deletions cut 1 base from V and 0 bases from J, with 12 bases between. The CDR3 is 16 residues long.